This T cell receptor (beta chain) was recorded in a study of cytomegalovirus exposure and HLA in healthy donors. General study results and limits: The authors reported that TCR beta sequences could predict HLA-A and HLA-B alleles. These predictions were accurate for most subjects in the first cohort. Presence/absence analyses supposed approximately even sequencing depth among donors.

Germline CDR1 is LNHDA and CDR2 is SQIVND (reference sequence). With 1 base removed from V and 3 bases from J, the gap between germline ends came to 16 bases. CDR3 length: 17 amino acids. The PCR made use of 60 Vbeta and 13 Jbeta primers. TCRdb's table, derived via immunoSEQ multiplex PCR, lists solely in-frame clones and lacks some. The table has 130,000 or so clones, around 76% seen once. Comments on this clone: The antigen is unknown.

The V and J genes are TRBV19 and TRBJ2-4, with no clear D. Sequencing input: PBMCs. This TCR was sampled from a male donor in good health and CMV-seronegative. The CDR3 bases are TGTGCCAGTAGTATAGCCTACCCGGGTGTAGGCAAAAACATTCAGTACTTC. It codes for CASSIAYPGVGKNIQYF. Complete variable domain (other parts from reference TRBV19 and TRBJ2-4): DGGITQSPKYLFRKEGQNVTLSCEQNLNHDAMYWYRQDPGQGLRLIYYSQIVNDFQKGDIAEGYSVSREKKESFPLTVTSAQKNPTAFYLCASSIAYPGVGKNIQYFGAGTRLSVL.